This entry lists 26 T cell receptor beta chains sequenced from one sample in a study of blood T cell repertoires in COVID-19. Data came from immunoSEQ multiplex PCR; TCRdb stores just in-frame clones and leaves some out. The sample yields more than 85,000 clones, 80% to 85% seen once. The sequencing input was peripheral blood. These receptors came from a man older than 75 with acute or convalescent COVID-19.

This chain joins TRBV14 and TRBJ2-7; D is perhaps TRBD1 (6 bases). V lost 1 base and J lost 1, with 14 bases in between. The CDR3 has 16 amino acids. CDR1 is SGHDN, CDR2 FVKESK, per germline. The CDR3 bases are TGTGCCAGCAGCCAAGGTTACCCGGGACATTCCTACGAGCAGTACTTC. This gives the protein CASSQGYPGHSYEQYF.

The rearrangement joins TRBV28 to TRBJ2-7, with D possibly being TRBD2 (6 bases). The V gene lost 8 bases and the J gene lost 5 bases, with 13 bases spanning the gap. Per the germline V gene, CDR1 is MDHEN and CDR2 is SYDVKM. The CDR3 sequence is 12 residues long. CDR3 in amino acids: CASDGSRDEQYF. CDR3 nucleotide sequence: TGTGCCAGCGACGGGAGTAGGGACGAGCAGTACTTC. The full variable domain, completed using reference TRBV28 and TRBJ2-7, is DVKVTQSSRYLVKRTGEKVFLECVQDMDHENMFWYRQDPGLGLRLIYFSYDVKMKEKGDIPEGYSVSREKKERFSLILESASTNQTSMYLCASDGSRDEQYFGPGTRLTVT.

The chain is built from TRBV5-1 and TRBJ2-7; maybe TRBD2 (6 bases). CDR1 and CDR2 from the germline V gene are SGHRS and YFSETQ. This CDR3 has 16 amino acids. Trimming pared 1 base from V and 3 bases from J, leaving 17 bases between. CDR3 loop: CASSLRRLELNYEQYF. DNA of the CDR3: TGCGCCAGCAGCTTGCGTCGACTAGAGCTGAACTACGAGCAGTACTTC.

This chain connects TRBV28 to TRBJ1-2, with D possibly being TRBD1 (6 bases). This CDR3 spans 17 amino acids. In germline, CDR1 is MDHEN, CDR2 SYDVKM. V lost 2 bases and J 2 bases, leaving 18 bases between the germline ends. The CDR3 is CASSLIAGGYGNYGYTF. The DNA for the CDR3 is TGTGCCAGCAGTTTAATCGCGGGGGGCTACGGAAACTATGGCTACACCTTC.

This sequence joins TRBV28 and TRBJ1-5; D gene uncertain. Germline V gene lookup returns CDR1 MDHEN and CDR2 SYDVKM. The ends were cut back, 8 bases at V and 6 bases at J, with 11 bases in the middle. This CDR3 is built from 12 residues. The CDR3 DNA reads as TGTGCCAGCCATTTATCGGGTCAGCCCCAGCATTTT. The encoded protein is CASHLSGQPQHF.

A single count supports this clone. This chain connects TRBV2 to TRBJ2-1; D gene uncertain. Trimming took 6 bases from V and 0 from J, leaving 12 bases between them. The CDR3 sequence is 15 residues long. Germline V gene lookup returns CDR1 SNHLY and CDR2 FYNNEI. CDR3 in DNA: TGTGCCAGCAGCACCGACGGGTTCTCCTACAATGAGCAGTTCTTC. It specifies CASSTDGFSYNEQFF.

V gene TRBV7-3 combines with J gene TRBJ1-1; no definite D call. The V and J ends lost 3 bases and 0 bases respectively, with 5 bases between them. The V gene's germline CDR1 is SGHTA and CDR2 FQGTGA. CDR3 length: 13 amino acids. Here the CDR3 DNA reads TGTGCCAGCAGCTTTTCGGTGAACACTGAAGCTTTCTTT. As protein: CASSFSVNTEAFF.

The chain carries TRBV4-3 and TRBJ2-7, with 9 bases fitting TRBD1. The CDR3 sequence is 16 residues long. The germline V gene encodes CDR1 LGHNA and CDR2 YSLEER. The V segment lost 1 base and the J segment 5 bases; nucleotides outside the gene matches: 9. CDR3 sequence (DNA): TGCGCCAGCAGCCAAGGAATAGGGACAGGGTATCACGAGCAGTACTTC. Translating it yields CASSQGIGTGYHEQYF.

The V gene is TRBV7-3, the J gene TRBJ2-3, with D maybe TRBD2 (5 bases). V lost 2 bases and J 0 bases, leaving 9 bases between the germline ends. Germline CDR1 is SGHTA and CDR2 is FQGTGA. This CDR3 has 15 residues. CDR3 region: CASSLRGGSTDTQYF. CDR3 bases: TGTGCCAGCAGCTTACGCGGCGGGAGCACAGATACGCAGTATTTT.

The chain is built from TRBV19 and TRBJ2-2; a possible D gene is TRBD1 (5 bases). Germline CDR1 is LNHDA and CDR2 is SQIVND (reference sequence). The CDR3 contains 16 residues. V was trimmed by 0 bases and J by 0 bases, leaving 8 bases between them. The CDR3 DNA follows: TGTGCCAGTAGTATAGATCGCAGGGCGAACACCGGGGAGCTGTTTTTT. Translated, it gives CASSIDRRANTGELFF.

This chain uses TRBV15 with TRBJ2-3; 11 bases are shared with TRBD2. With 1 base clipped from V and 3 bases from J, the junction kept 9 bases outside the gene matches. In germline, CDR1 is LNHNV, CDR2 YYDKDF (reference sequence). The CDR3 covers 18 residues. The CDR3 loop reads CATSRALLAGVGTDTQYF. CDR3 DNA: TGTGCCACCAGCAGAGCCCTACTAGCGGGAGTAGGAACAGATACGCAGTATTTT.

The J gene is TRBJ2-5, the V gene TRBV28, with 12 bases fitting TRBD2. This CDR3 has 17 residues. Trimming at V came to 5 bases and at J to 4 bases, leaving 11 bases not matched to a gene. CDR1 MDHEN and CDR2 SYDVKM come from the germline V gene. CDR3 protein: CASSPTTSGRGGETQYF. CDR3 bases: TGTGCCAGCAGTCCCACGACTAGCGGGAGAGGGGGAGAGACCCAGTACTTC.

V gene TRBV6-2 or TRBV6-3 combines with J gene TRBJ2-7; 8 positions agree with TRBD1. Per germline, CDR1 MNHEY and CDR2 SVGEGT. J gave up 3 bases and V 2 bases, and 6 bases lay outside the gene matches. The length of the CDR3 is 15 residues. CDR3 sequence: CASSYEGTGRYEQYF. CDR3 nucleotides: TGTGCCAGCAGTTACGAAGGGACAGGACGCTACGAGCAGTACTTC.

V and J are TRBV5-1 and TRBJ1-5; a possible D gene is TRBD1 (5 bases). The CDR3 is 14 amino acids. Trimming cost V 0 bases and J 9 bases, with 13 bases left between them. CDR1 is SGHRS, CDR2 YFSETQ, per germline. Here the CDR3 DNA reads TGCGCCAGCAGCTTGGTGGCGGGGGATGGGCCCCAGCATTTT. Encoded protein: CASSLVAGDGPQHF.

This sequence joins TRBV28 and TRBJ1-2; TRBD1 matches 11 bases. This CDR3 has 15 residues. Germline lookup yields CDR1 MDHEN and CDR2 SYDVKM. The V and J ends lost 2 bases and 1 base, in that order; junction bases with no gene match: 0. DNA for the CDR3: TGTGCCAGCAGTTTAGGGACAGGGGGTAACTATGGCTACACCTTC. This gives the protein CASSLGTGGNYGYTF.

This clone has only one observation. The chain carries TRBV18 and TRBJ2-7; 8 bases are a match to TRBD1. Germline trimming cut 4 bases from V and 6 bases from J; bases unmatched to any gene: 8. CDR1 and CDR2 from the germline V gene are KGHSH and LQKENI. This CDR3 comprises 14 residues. The CDR3 nucleotides read TGTGCCAGCTCACATCGACAGGGGCTTGGCGAGCAGTACTTC. Translated: CASSHRQGLGEQYF.

The rearrangement uses TRBV28 and TRBJ1-3; D ambiguous. The CDR3 totals 15 residues. Between the trimmed V and J ends, which lost 2 bases and 0 bases, there was a span of 8 bases. The germline CDR1 and CDR2 sequences are MDHEN and SYDVKM. The CDR3 reads CASSLQTFSGNTIYF. The CDR3 nucleotides are TGTGCCAGCAGTTTACAGACTTTCTCTGGAAACACCATATATTTT.

This rearrangement joins TRBV18 to TRBJ2-6, with 8 bases that match TRBD1. This CDR3 has 17 amino acids. The germline CDR1 and CDR2 sequences are KGHSH and LQKENI. V gave up 2 bases and J gave up 0 bases; unmatched junction bases: 3. CDR3 region: CASSPGTGLSGANVLTF. CDR3 nucleotides: TGTGCCAGCTCACCAGGGACAGGACTCTCTGGGGCCAACGTCCTGACTTTC.

The chain recombines TRBV28 with TRBJ2-3; the match to TRBD2 covers 10 bases. With V trimmed by 8 bases and J by 4 bases, 9 bases remained unmatched. CDR3 size: 15 residues. CDR1 and CDR2 from the germline V gene are MDHEN and SYDVKM. CDR3: CASQLLGTSADTQYF. CDR3 DNA sequence: TGTGCCAGCCAATTGTTGGGGACTAGCGCAGATACGCAGTATTTT.

This clone came up once. The chain couples TRBV28 to TRBJ2-1, with D tentatively TRBD1 (6 bases). Germline CDR1 MDHEN, CDR2 SYDVKM. The V gene lost 3 bases and the J gene lost 6 bases, with 15 bases spanning the gap. The CDR3 length is 15 residues. CDR3 sequence reads: CASSFMQGSVNEQFF. The CDR3 DNA sequence: TGTGCCAGCAGTTTTATGCAGGGGTCTGTCAATGAGCAGTTCTTC. The full variable domain, with the rest looked up from reference TRBV28 and TRBJ2-1, is DVKVTQSSRYLVKRTGEKVFLECVQDMDHENMFWYRQDPGLGLRLIYFSYDVKMKEKGDIPEGYSVSREKKERFSLILESASTNQTSMYLCASSFMQGSVNEQFFGPGTRLTVL.

The rearrangement uses TRBV6-2 or TRBV6-3 and TRBJ1-2; TRBD1 agrees at 11 bases. CDR3 length: 15 amino acids. The germline CDR1 and CDR2 sequences are MNHEY and SVGEGT. The ends lost 3 bases at V and 4 bases at J; junction bases unmatched: 4. The CDR3 protein is CASSYAGTGGYGYTF. The CDR3, as DNA: TGTGCCAGCAGTTATGCCGGGACAGGGGGCTATGGCTACACCTTC.

The V and J genes are TRBV5-1 and TRBJ2-7, with 8 nucleotides matching TRBD2. After removal of 4 bases from V and 4 bases from J, the junction contained 4 bases not matched to a gene. The CDR3 extends over 13 amino acids. Germline CDR1 is SGHRS and CDR2 is YFSETQ. This CDR3 is CASSRSSGYEQYF. The CDR3 DNA sequence: TGCGCCAGCAGCAGGTCTAGCGGGTACGAGCAGTACTTC.

The gene calls are TRBV3-1 (or the pseudogene TRBV3-2) and TRBJ2-7; tentatively, D is TRBD1 (6 bases). The V gene's germline CDR1 is LGHDT and CDR2 YNNKEL (reference sequence). This CDR3 has 14 residues. Trimming removed 2 bases at V and 1 base at J, with 9 bases between. CDR3: CASSQIQGSYEQYF. The CDR3 nucleotides read TGTGCCAGCAGCCAAATACAGGGTTCCTACGAGCAGTACTTC.

This clone is a singleton in its sample. The J gene is TRBJ1-5, the V gene TRBV19, with D perhaps matching TRBD1 (5 bases). Germline V lookup: CDR1 LNHDA, CDR2 SQIVND (reference sequence). V was shortened by 3 bases and J by 5 bases, with 14 bases between the two germline ends. The CDR3 extends over 15 amino acids. CDR3 region: CASSITIGGHQPQHF. The CDR3 DNA sequence: TGTGCCAGTAGTATTACTATCGGGGGTCATCAGCCCCAGCATTTT.

The CDR3 spells CATTGTGVLEQYF. The CDR3 DNA sequence: TGTGCCACCACCGGGACAGGAGTGTTGGAGCAGTACTTC. This chain joins TRBV5-4 and TRBJ2-7, with 8 nucleotides matching TRBD1. V lost 9 bases and J lost 7; bases outside the gene matches: 12. The germline V gene has CDR1 SGHNT and CDR2 YYREEE (reference sequence). The CDR3 runs 13 residues. The full variable domain, in which reference TRBV5-4 and TRBJ2-7 provide the parts outside the CDR3, is ETGVTQSPTHLIKTRGQQVTLRCSSQSGHNTVSWYQQALGQGPQFIFQYYREEENGRGNFPPRFSGLQFPNYSSELNVNALELDDSALYLCATTGTGVLEQYFGPGTRLTVT.

The chain uses TRBV2 and TRBJ1-5; D is undetermined. This CDR3 spans 14 amino acids. The V gene's germline CDR1 is SNHLY and CDR2 FYNNEI. The ends were cut back, 6 bases at V and 6 bases at J, with 15 bases in the middle. In DNA, the CDR3 is TGTGCCAGCAGCAAACAGTTGCCAAGTCAGCCCCAGCATTTT. Its protein is CASSKQLPSQPQHF.